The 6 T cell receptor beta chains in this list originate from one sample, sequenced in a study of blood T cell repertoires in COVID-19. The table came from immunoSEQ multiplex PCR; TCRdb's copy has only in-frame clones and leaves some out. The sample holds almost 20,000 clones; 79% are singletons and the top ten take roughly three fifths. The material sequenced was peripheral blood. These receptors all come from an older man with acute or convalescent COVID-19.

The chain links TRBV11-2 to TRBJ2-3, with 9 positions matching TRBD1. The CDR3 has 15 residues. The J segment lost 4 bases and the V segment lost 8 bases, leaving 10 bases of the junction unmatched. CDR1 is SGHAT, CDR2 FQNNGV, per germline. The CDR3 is CASALNRGLADTQYF. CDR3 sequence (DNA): TGTGCCAGCGCTCTTAACAGGGGGCTAGCAGATACGCAGTATTTT. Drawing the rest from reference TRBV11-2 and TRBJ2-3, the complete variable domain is EAGVAQSPRYKIIEKRQSVAFWCNPISGHATLYWYQQILGQGPKLLIQFQNNGVVDDSQLPKDRFSAERLKGVDSTLKIQPAKLEDSAVYLCASALNRGLADTQYFGPGTRLTVL.

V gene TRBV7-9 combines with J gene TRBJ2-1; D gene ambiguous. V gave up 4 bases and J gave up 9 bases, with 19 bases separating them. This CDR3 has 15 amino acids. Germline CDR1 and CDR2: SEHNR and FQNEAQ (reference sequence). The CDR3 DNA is TGTGCCAGCAGCTCGGGTGGGTTCTCGATCGGTGAGCAGTTCTTC. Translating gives CASSSGGFSIGEQFF.

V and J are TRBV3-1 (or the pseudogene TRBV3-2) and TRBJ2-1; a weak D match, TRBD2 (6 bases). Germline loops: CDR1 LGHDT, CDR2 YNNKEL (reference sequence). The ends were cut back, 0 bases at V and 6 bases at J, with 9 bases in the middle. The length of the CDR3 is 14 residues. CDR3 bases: TGTGCCAGCAGCCAAGATCTAGCGAGCAATGAGCAGTTCTTC. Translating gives CASSQDLASNEQFF.

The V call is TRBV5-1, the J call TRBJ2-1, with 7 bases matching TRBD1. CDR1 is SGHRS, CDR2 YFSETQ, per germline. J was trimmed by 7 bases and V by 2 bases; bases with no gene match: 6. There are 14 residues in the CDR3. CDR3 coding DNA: TGCGCCAGCAGCTTCCAGGGGGTTCCTAATGAGCAGTTCTTC. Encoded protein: CASSFQGVPNEQFF.

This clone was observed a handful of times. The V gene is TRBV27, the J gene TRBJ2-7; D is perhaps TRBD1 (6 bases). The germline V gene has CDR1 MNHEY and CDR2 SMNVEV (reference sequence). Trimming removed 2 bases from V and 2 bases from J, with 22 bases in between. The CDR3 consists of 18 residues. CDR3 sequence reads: CASSLRPSRGGNTYEQYF. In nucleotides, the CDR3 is TGTGCCAGCAGTTTACGGCCTAGCAGGGGTGGTAACACCTACGAGCAGTACTTC.

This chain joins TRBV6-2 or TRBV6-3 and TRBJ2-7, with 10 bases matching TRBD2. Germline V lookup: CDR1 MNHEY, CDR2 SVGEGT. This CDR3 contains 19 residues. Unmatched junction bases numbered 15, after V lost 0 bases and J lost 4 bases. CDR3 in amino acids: CASSYSFSQASGSRYEQYF. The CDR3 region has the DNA TGTGCCAGCAGTTACTCCTTTTCCCAAGCTAGCGGGAGCAGGTACGAGCAGTACTTC.